The rows below give T cell receptor beta chains drawn from one sample of a study of T cells after yellow fever vaccination. A single record per CDR3 protein comes from TCRdb applying MiXCR to the 5' RACE reads. The sample carries 250,000 to 350,000 distinct CDR3 sequences, 8.7% recorded once. The specimen comprised CD4+ T cells sorted from PBMCs, sampled 5 days after the yellow fever booster vaccination. Receptors originate from a young man who received the YFV17D yellow fever vaccine. Both conserved end residues are trimmed from each CDR3.

v_call	cdr3_aa
TRBV4-2	ASSQDGRGSMNTEAF
TRBV5-4	ASSPKTGYGYT
TRBV4-2	ASSQATGRAEDTQY
TRBV18	ASSRDRGTEAF
TRBV25-1	ASSEPGQRDTQY
TRBV4-1	ASSQGAMNTEAF
TRBV6-2/TRBV6-3	ASRDTSMNTEAF
TRBV7-9	ASSSTGGKETQY
TRBV20-1	SAAPPRGEYKEQF
TRBV20-1	SARVSGNQPQH
TRBV5-1	ASSRGQGNTEAF
TRBV4-2	ASSQDRPFYATNEKLF
TRBV3-1	ASSHGGGDGYT
TRBV7-6	ASSLVTDEKLF
TRBV12-3/TRBV12-4	ASSPERGPRI
TRBV18	ASSPQDRVGTEAF
TRBV29-1	SVEEGRGSSYNEQF
TRBV20-1	SASGGTLQETQY
TRBV30	AWSGGLQETQY
TRBV5-1	ASSSLAGGRNEQF
TRBV6-6	ASRDGPSSTDTQY
TRBV7-6	ASSLAGTKTQY
TRBV29-1	SVDRAAGEQY
TRBV10-3	AISEVRAYEQY
TRBV2	ASSVESRTNEKLF
TRBV7-6	ASSLGPIPVGH
TRBV7-3	ASSSGPSQETQY
TRBV5-1	ASSLSAGGADTQY
TRBV12-3/TRBV12-4	ASNTQGPETPQH
TRBV18	ASSPPARAYEQY
TRBV12-3/TRBV12-4	ASSQRGRDTQY
TRBV5-1	ASSLYRDSGSYNEQF
TRBV5-5	ASSPRGSKNTEAF
TRBV24-1	ATSVSSGTDTQY
TRBV20-1	SAGTSHRDYGYT
TRBV29-1	SIGTGVPGELF
TRBV3-1	ASSQRLAGGSGEQF
TRBV7-8	ASSAGANYGYT
TRBV7-2	ASSSTPASGYT
TRBV5-1	ASSFLQDQADTQY
TRBV2	ASNGQAGNTIY
TRBV24-1	ATSDASGLAGDYNEQF
TRBV7-2	ASSPGLAPAVYEQY
TRBV7-8	ASTPTAGWQPQH
TRBV5-1	ASSLVEGSPLH
TRBV7-9	ASSLAQGYYEQY
TRBV3-1	ASSLGLEGYEQF
TRBV10-2	ASSESGGSGANVLT
TRBV5-6	ASSLDLGHKISTDTQY
TRBV20-1	SARPGTAGTQY
TRBV7-2	ASSLTIDAYSGNTIY
TRBV7-2	ASSPGTGSIYEQY
TRBV7-2	ASSLAPQAPYGYT